The 5 T cell receptor beta chains given below trace back to one sample, sequenced in a study of spatial heterogeneity in lung cancer (dated 2019 in TCRdb). Library generation was performed with 5' RACE. Reads for this sample came from a NextSeq 500. Using fastp at Q25 and MiXCR, TCRdb reprocessed the public reads and kept productive beta chains. CDR3 protein duplicates are merged, each entry listing the most common genes and DNA. Recorded for this sample are around 60,000 distinct CDR3 sequences; 7.5% to 9% of them occurred a single time. The biggest ten clones account for about 16% of the sample. Sample time point, as interpreted from the label and publication: sample taken at primary tumor resection. For TCR sequencing, whole RNA was extracted from tumor and nontumor lung tissue, or from cryopreserved PBMC samples, and no cell sorting was done. Source: PBMCs, taken at surgery. Receptors originate from a female donor with early-stage non-small cell lung cancer.

This clonotype was recorded many times. J is TRBJ2-7 and V is TRBV12-3 or TRBV12-4; 8 nucleotides line up with TRBD1. The trim removed 5 bases at V and 6 bases at J, leaving 6 bases unmatched. This CDR3 has 13 residues. As DNA, the CDR3 is TGTGCCAGCAGTCCCCCTGGACAGGGCGAGCAGTACTTC. This codes for CASSPPGQGEQYF.

This clonotype was picked up many times. V is TRBV12-3 or TRBV12-4 and J is TRBJ2-2; D gene uncertain. Trimming pared 1 base from V and 4 bases from J, leaving 10 bases between. The CDR3 spans 15 residues. The CDR3 here is CASSLGRGPTGELFF. The DNA of the CDR3 is TGTGCCAGCAGTTTAGGTCGAGGCCCCACCGGGGAGCTGTTTTTT.

This clonotype was counted at least ten times. The rearrangement links TRBV12-5 to TRBJ1-1; 7 bases agree with TRBD1. Germline V CDR1 and CDR2: LGHNT, FRNRAP. Unmatched junction bases numbered 5, after V lost 1 base and J lost 3 bases. The CDR3 covers 15 residues. The CDR3 nucleotides read TGTGCTAGTGGTTTGGCCTTAACAGGGGACACTGAAGCTTTCTTT. Its protein is CASGLALTGDTEAFF.

This chain links TRBV28 with TRBJ1-1; tentative D call: TRBD1 (6 bases). The V gene's germline CDR1 is MDHEN and CDR2 SYDVKM. The CDR3 runs to 15 residues. V lost 5 bases and J 9 bases, leaving 22 bases between the germline ends. CDR3 sequence: CASSPPGGALQKAFF. The CDR3 bases are TGTGCCAGCAGTCCTCCTGGGGGGGCGCTGCAGAAAGCTTTCTTT.

At least ten counts were recorded for this clonotype. The chain employs TRBV7-3 and TRBJ2-3, with TRBD1 matching over 10 bases. This CDR3 is built from 13 residues. Losses at the gene ends were 8 bases for V and 6 bases for J; bases not matched to a gene: 5. The V gene's germline CDR1 is SGHTA and CDR2 FQGTGA. The CDR3 spells CASGQGGTDTQYF. CDR3 nucleotides: TGTGCCAGCGGACAGGGGGGTACGGATACGCAGTATTTT.